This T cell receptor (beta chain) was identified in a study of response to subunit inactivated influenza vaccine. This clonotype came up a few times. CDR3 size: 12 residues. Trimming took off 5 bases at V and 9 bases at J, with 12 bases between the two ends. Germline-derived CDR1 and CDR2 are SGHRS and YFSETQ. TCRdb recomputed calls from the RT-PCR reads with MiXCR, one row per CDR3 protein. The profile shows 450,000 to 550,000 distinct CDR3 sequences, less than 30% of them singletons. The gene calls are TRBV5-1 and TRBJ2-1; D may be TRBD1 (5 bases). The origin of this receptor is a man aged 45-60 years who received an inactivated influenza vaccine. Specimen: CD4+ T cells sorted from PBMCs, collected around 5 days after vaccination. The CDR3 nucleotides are TGCGCCAGCAGACTGGGAAGGGGTGAGCAGTTCTTC. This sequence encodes CASRLGRGEQFF.